These 10 T cell receptor beta chains share one sample of origin, sequenced in a study of T cell responses to AZD1222 COVID-19 vaccine. Sequencing used immunoSEQ multiplex PCR; TCRdb keeps in-frame clones, though not all of them. Of roughly 200,000 clones listed, 85% to 95% are singletons. Sequences were derived from peripheral blood, sampled 28 days after the second dose of the MenACWY control vaccine. Source of these receptors: an adult who received the MenACWY meningococcal vaccine as a control.

This clone was observed a single time. V is TRBV13 and J is TRBJ1-1; D not certain. Germline CDR1 reads PRHDT; CDR2 reads FYEKMQ (reference sequence). V shed 4 bases and J shed 6 bases, with 15 bases lying between them. This CDR3 is 14 amino acids long. The CDR3 loop is CASSSFREVSEAFF. CDR3 sequence (DNA): TGTGCCAGCAGCTCGTTTAGGGAGGTTTCTGAAGCTTTCTTT.

This chain uses TRBV6-2 or TRBV6-3 with TRBJ1-5; D is uncertain. The CDR3 spans 13 residues. Looked up from germline, CDR1 is MNHEY and CDR2 is SVGEGT. The V and J ends lost 6 bases and 0 bases respectively, with 6 bases between them. Here the CDR3 DNA reads TGTGCCAGCAGCTTCAATAGCAATCAGCCCCAGCATTTT. As protein: CASSFNSNQPQHF.

V is TRBV21-1 and J is TRBJ1-5; no check of the table's D call, TRBD1, against the DNA was made. TRBV21-1 is given as a pseudogene. The CDR3 sequence is 12 residues long. In DNA, the CDR3 is TGTGCCAGCAGACAGGGCAATCAGCCCCAGCATTTT. It is translated as CASRQGNQPQHF.

J is TRBJ1-4 and V is TRBV5-4; the D is unclear. V was trimmed by 0 bases and J by 8 bases, leaving 14 bases between them. The CDR3 loop spans 15 amino acids. Germline V gives CDR1 SGHNT, CDR2 YYREEE (reference sequence). CDR3 sequence reads: CASSLGAGIGEKLFF. The CDR3 DNA sequence: TGTGCCAGCAGCTTGGGGGCCGGGATCGGGGAAAAACTGTTTTTT.

CDR3 nucleotide sequence: TGTAGAGGGGGGAGAGAGACCCAGTACTTC. Its protein product is CRGGRETQYF. The V and J genes are TRBV25-1 and TRBJ2-5; D might be TRBD1 or TRBD2, each matching 6 bases. The CDR3 loop spans 10 amino acids. Germline lookup yields CDR1 MGHDK and CDR2 SYGVNS.

The J gene is TRBJ1-1, the V gene TRBV30, with 8 positions matching TRBD1. The CDR3 spans 16 residues. Looked up from germline, CDR1 is GTSNPN and CDR2 is SVGIG (reference sequence). V lost 3 bases to trimming and J lost 0 bases; unmatched junction nucleotides: 9. In DNA form, the CDR3 reads TGTGCCTGGAGACGGAACAGGGGGTTAGTGAACACTGAAGCTTTCTTT. Protein product: CAWRRNRGLVNTEAFF.

This clone came up once. This chain joins TRBV27 and TRBJ2-7, with D tentatively TRBD2 (6 bases). The germline V and J ends were trimmed by 3 bases and 2 bases, with 14 bases remaining between them. CDR3 length: 15 amino acids. Germline V CDR1 and CDR2: MNHEY, SMNVEV (reference sequence). DNA for the CDR3: TGTGCCAGCAGTTTCGGGACTCTTACTCCCTACGAGCAGTACTTC. It encodes CASSFGTLTPYEQYF.

The chain employs TRBV7-2 and TRBJ1-3; the D gene is possibly TRBD1 (5 bases). The length of the CDR3 is 14 residues. V dropped 1 base and J dropped 3 bases, with 7 bases sitting between them. In germline, CDR1 is SGHTA, CDR2 FQGNSA. CDR3 sequence: CASSLGGIGNTIYF. CDR3 sequence (DNA): TGTGCCAGCAGCTTAGGGGGGATTGGAAACACCATATATTTT.

V is TRBV11-2 and J is TRBJ2-1; D not certain. Trimming took 5 bases from V and 10 from J, leaving 21 bases between them. The CDR3 loop spans 15 amino acids. Looked up from germline, CDR1 is SGHAT and CDR2 is FQNNGV. The CDR3, as DNA: TGTGCCAGCAGCAAGGTCACGCCGCCTTCATCCGAGCAGTTCTTC. It specifies CASSKVTPPSSEQFF.

This chain's CDR3 is CASSYDFYGYTF. In DNA, the CDR3 is TGTGCCAGCAGCTACGACTTCTATGGCTACACCTTC. The rearrangement links TRBV7-9 to TRBJ1-2; D gene ambiguous. This CDR3 contains 12 residues. V gave up 4 bases and J gave up 4 bases, with 7 bases separating them. CDR1 and CDR2 (germline): SEHNR, FQNEAQ (reference sequence).